One and the same sample provided the 20 T cell receptor beta chains below, sequenced in a study of blood T cell repertoires in COVID-19. The assay was immunoSEQ multiplex PCR, and TCRdb's table has in-frame clones only and misses some. Here the sample spans roughly 86,000 clones, roughly four fifths being singletons. The specimen sequenced was peripheral blood. These receptors came from a man aged 60 to 69 with acute or convalescent COVID-19.

The chain recombines TRBV5-4 with TRBJ1-1; D may be TRBD1 (6 bases). Germline lookup yields CDR1 SGHNT and CDR2 YYREEE (reference sequence). The CDR3 is made up of 12 amino acids. Trimming stripped 2 bases from V and 7 bases from J, with 9 bases between. Written as DNA, the CDR3 is TGTGCCAGCAGCTTCGGACAGAATGAAGCTTTCTTT. This sequence encodes CASSFGQNEAFF.

The CDR3 bases are TGTGCCAGCAGCCAGGGACTAGCCCTACAAGAGACCCAGTACTTC. This sequence encodes CASSQGLALQETQYF. The V call is TRBV11-3, the J call TRBJ2-5; 9 bases are shared with TRBD2. This CDR3 comprises 15 residues. Germline V gene lookup returns CDR1 SGHNT and CDR2 YENEEA. J was trimmed by 2 bases and V by 5 bases; bases with no gene match: 6.

The chain links TRBV6-2 or TRBV6-3 to TRBJ1-6; no clear D. Germline V gives CDR1 MNHEY, CDR2 SVGEGT. V lost 2 bases and J lost 10, with 12 bases in between. The CDR3 has 14 residues. The CDR3 DNA sequence: TGTGCCAGCAGTTACCAATCACAGCAATCACCCCTCCACTTT. Protein product: CASSYQSQQSPLHF.

The chain is built from TRBV4-2 and TRBJ2-1; the match to TRBD2 covers 7 bases. This CDR3 region has 18 residues. Germline CDR1 is LGHNA and CDR2 is YNFKEQ. V was pared by 0 bases and J by 0 bases, with 8 bases of the junction left unmatched. The CDR3 here is CASSQEDGAGVSYNEQFF. The CDR3 nucleotides are TGTGCCAGCAGCCAAGAGGACGGGGCGGGAGTCTCCTACAATGAGCAGTTCTTC.

The table lists this clone with a count of one. This chain links TRBV7-2 with TRBJ1-2; maybe TRBD1 (5 bases). The CDR3 covers 15 residues. With 5 bases removed from V and 4 bases from J, the gap between germline ends came to 17 bases. Germline V gene lookup returns CDR1 SGHTA and CDR2 FQGNSA. The DNA of the CDR3 is TGTGCCAGCAGCGTCCCCGGGACTTCGGGCTATGGCTACACCTTC. Translated: CASSVPGTSGYGYTF.

This chain uses TRBV4-3 with TRBJ1-1; the D is unclear. The CDR3 loop spans 15 amino acids. The V end was cut by 0 bases, the J end by 1 base, with 9 bases between. The V gene's germline CDR1 is LGHNA and CDR2 YSLEER. CDR3 bases: TGCGCCAGCAGCCAAGATCGATGGCCGAACACTGAAGCTTTCTTT. This codes for CASSQDRWPNTEAFF.

J is TRBJ1-6 and V is TRBV11-2, with 7 bases aligning to TRBD1. Germline V gene lookup returns CDR1 SGHAT and CDR2 FQNNGV. This CDR3 region has 14 residues. With 1 base clipped from V and 10 bases from J, the junction kept 4 bases outside the gene matches. The CDR3: CASSLGGGRSPLHF. The CDR3 DNA follows: TGTGCCAGCAGCTTAGGAGGGGGCCGATCACCCCTCCACTTT.

The chain has TRBV19 and TRBJ1-1; 8 nucleotides match TRBD1. The CDR3 is made up of 14 amino acids. The germline V gene has CDR1 LNHDA and CDR2 SQIVND (reference sequence). V shed 5 bases, J shed 6 bases, and the junction held 8 bases outside the gene matches. The chain's CDR3 is CASSPGQGFAEAFF. CDR3 in DNA: TGTGCCAGTAGTCCAGGACAGGGTTTCGCTGAAGCTTTCTTT.

The rearrangement links TRBV3-1 (or the pseudogene TRBV3-2) to TRBJ2-5, with 9 bases identical to TRBD1. The CDR3 has 14 amino acids. Losses at the gene ends were 1 base for V and 4 bases for J; bases not matched to a gene: 1. CDR1 and CDR2 from the germline V gene are LGHDT and YNNKEL (reference sequence). CDR3 amino acids: CASSQGTGVETQYF. The CDR3 DNA sequence: TGTGCCAGCAGCCAAGGGACAGGGGTAGAGACCCAGTACTTC.

This clone was counted a single time. V and J are TRBV5-4 and TRBJ1-2; D might be TRBD1 (6 bases). Deletions cut 0 bases from V and 2 bases from J, with 14 bases between. The CDR3 totals 16 residues. The V gene's germline CDR1 is SGHNT and CDR2 YYREEE (reference sequence). CDR3 residues: CASSLAGVKSNYGYTF. The CDR3 nucleotides read TGTGCCAGCAGCTTGGCAGGGGTCAAGTCGAACTATGGCTACACCTTC.

The V gene is TRBV6-5, the J gene TRBJ1-2; 9 bases fit TRBD1. Germline V CDR1 and CDR2: MNHEY, SVGAGI. The length of the CDR3 is 14 residues. The J segment lost 5 bases and the V segment lost 6 bases, leaving 7 bases of the junction unmatched. The CDR3 DNA reads TGTGCCAGCAGCTCCCAACAGGGGGCTTATGGCTACACCTTC. Its translation is CASSSQQGAYGYTF.

J is TRBJ1-5 and V is TRBV30; 8 positions agree with TRBD1. CDR1 and CDR2 from the germline V gene are GTSNPN and SVGIG (reference sequence). The CDR3 has 14 residues. The trim removed 2 bases at V and 8 bases at J, leaving 8 bases unmatched. The CDR3 nucleotides are TGTGCCTGGAGTACCCAGGGGGCAGGGGAGCCCCAGCATTTT. It translates to CAWSTQGAGEPQHF.

The J gene is TRBJ1-6, the V gene TRBV9; D possibly corresponds to TRBD1 (5 bases). Trimming stripped 0 bases from V and 8 bases from J, with 9 bases between. In germline, CDR1 is SGDLS, CDR2 YYNGEE. The CDR3 runs 14 residues. Written as DNA, the CDR3 is TGTGCCAGCAGCGTAGCCGGGGGGGATTCACCCCTCCACTTT. It specifies CASSVAGGDSPLHF. Looking up the rest from reference TRBV9 and TRBJ1-6 gives the full variable domain: DSGVTQTPKHLITATGQRVTLRCSPRSGDLSVYWYQQSLDQGLQFLIQYYNGEERAKGNILERFSAQQFPDLHSELNLSSLELGDSALYFCASSVAGGDSPLHFGNGTRLTVT.

The chain carries TRBV25-1 and TRBJ2-7; 7 bases are a match to TRBD2. The CDR3 is made up of 13 amino acids. Germline values: CDR1 MGHDK, CDR2 SYGVNS. Germline trimming cut 2 bases from V and 3 bases from J; bases unmatched to any gene: 1. The CDR3 here is CASSERGVYEQYF. The CDR3 DNA reads as TGTGCCAGCAGTGAACGGGGGGTCTACGAGCAGTACTTC.

This chain joins TRBV5-4 and TRBJ2-2; 8 bases match TRBD1. With 7 bases clipped from V and 5 bases from J, the junction kept 10 bases outside the gene matches. CDR3 length: 15 residues. Germline assignment: CDR1 SGHNT and CDR2 YYREEE (reference sequence). The CDR3 DNA reads as TGTGCCAGCCGCCCAGGGACAGGAGGGACCGGGGAGCTGTTTTTT. As protein: CASRPGTGGTGELFF. The full variable domain, rest sourced from reference TRBV5-4 and TRBJ2-2, is ETGVTQSPTHLIKTRGQQVTLRCSSQSGHNTVSWYQQALGQGPQFIFQYYREEENGRGNFPPRFSGLQFPNYSSELNVNALELDDSALYLCASRPGTGGTGELFFGEGSRLTVL.

This clone has just a few counts. The V call is TRBV6-2 or TRBV6-3, the J call TRBJ1-5; D remains ambiguous. The CDR3 has 13 residues. Per the germline V gene, CDR1 is MNHEY and CDR2 is SVGEGT. V gave up 6 bases and J gave up 5 bases, with 11 bases separating them. The DNA of the CDR3 is TGTGCCAGCAGCCCCCGGCGGGATCAGCCCCAGCATTTT. It is translated as CASSPRRDQPQHF.

The chain couples TRBV3-1 (or the pseudogene TRBV3-2) to TRBJ2-7; D gene uncertain. Trimming took off 0 bases at V and 0 bases at J, with 15 bases between the two ends. CDR1 LGHDT and CDR2 YNNKEL come from the germline V gene (reference sequence). The CDR3 contains 17 residues. The CDR3 nucleotides read TGTGCCAGCAGCCAAGATCTAGGCTACACGAGCTCCTACGAGCAGTACTTC. This translates into CASSQDLGYTSSYEQYF.

Only one count was recorded for this clone. The chain joins TRBV30 to TRBJ1-5; 7 nucleotides align to TRBD1. The J segment lost 4 bases and the V segment lost 5 bases, leaving 5 bases of the junction unmatched. The CDR3 covers 13 residues. CDR1 GTSNPN and CDR2 SVGIG come from the germline V gene (reference sequence). The CDR3 DNA sequence: TGTGCCTGGGCACAGGGGATTAATCAGCCCCAGCATTTT. As protein: CAWAQGINQPQHF.

The CDR3 region is CASSPQGTDSGNTIYF. For the CDR3, the DNA is TGTGCCAGCTCACCGCAGGGGACGGACTCTGGAAACACCATATATTTT. V is TRBV18 and J is TRBJ1-3; maybe TRBD1 (6 bases). V lost 3 bases to trimming and J lost 0 bases, with 12 bases between them. The CDR3 is made up of 16 amino acids. Per germline, CDR1 KGHSH and CDR2 LQKENI.

This chain uses TRBV2 with TRBJ1-1, with D unresolved. In germline, CDR1 is SNHLY, CDR2 FYNNEI. The CDR3 has 12 amino acids. V lost 6 bases to trimming and J lost 4 bases, with 9 bases between them. Written as DNA, the CDR3 is TGTGCCAGCAGCTGGCGGGTCACTGAAGCTTTCTTT. Translating gives CASSWRVTEAFF.